The 7 T cell receptor beta chains below all came from one sample that was sequenced in a study of T-cell reconstitution after alpha-beta-depleted transplantation in children (dated by TCRdb to between 2015 and 2016). The library relied on PCR. Sequencing was carried out with an Illumina HiSeq 2500. Molecular barcoding was employed in the preparation of TCR libraries, with unique molecular identifiers being used to normalize TCRbeta repertoire quantification. TCRdb's own reprocessing of the public reads used fastp at Q25 and MiXCR and kept productive beta chains. Every CDR3 protein is listed once, alongside the most common genes and DNA of its rows. The sample includes a few hundred thousand distinct CDR3 sequences, with over 10% observed a single time. Around 2.2% of the sample comes from the top ten. The treatment or condition label of this sample denotes: allogeneic hematopoietic cell transplantation with graft depleted of TCRalphabeta T cells and CD19 B cells.

Sequencing was performed on PBMCs, mostly from graft donor cells, taken 360 days after TCRalphabeta/CD19-depleted stem cell transplant. Every receptor here comes from a male patient between 10 and 17 years old who had a stem cell transplant for acute myeloid leukemia, so the T cells may come from the graft donor.

This clonotype appeared many times. V usage is TRBV11-2 and J usage is TRBJ2-1, with D possibly TRBD2 on 5 matching bases. Germline V CDR1 and CDR2: SGHAT, FQNNGV. This CDR3 is built from 19 residues. The V end was cut by 5 bases, the J end by 7 bases, with 30 bases between. The CDR3 sequence is CASSPHGGLPPAHTNEQFF. In nucleotides, the CDR3 is TGTGCCAGCAGCCCACACGGAGGACTGCCCCCCGCTCATACAAATGAGCAGTTCTTC.

In its sample, this clonotype was seen many times. The chain couples TRBV4-3 to TRBJ2-5, with D uncertain. CDR3 length: 15 residues. Germline V gene data show CDR1 as LGHNA and CDR2 as YSLEER. Trimming shortened V by 6 bases and J by 2 bases, and 16 bases separated the two germline ends. The CDR3 spells CASSQTDTPQETQYF. The CDR3 coding sequence is TGCGCCAGCAGTCAAACCGACACACCGCAAGAGACCCAGTACTTC.

This clonotype was picked up a small number of times. V gene TRBV29-1 combines with J gene TRBJ2-4; the D gene is possibly TRBD1 (6 bases). V was cut by 5 bases and J by 9 bases, with 20 bases left in between. Germline assignment: CDR1 SQVTM and CDR2 ANQGSEA. This CDR3 contains 14 residues. The CDR3 DNA sequence: TGCAGCGTTCTCGGGGACACGGTAGAAAGCATTCAGTACTTC. Protein product: CSVLGDTVESIQYF.

This clonotype has only a few counts. The chain employs TRBV10-3 and TRBJ2-3, with D possibly matching TRBD2 (6 bases). V dropped 0 bases and J dropped 2 bases, with 21 bases sitting between them. CDR1 is ENHRY, CDR2 SYGVKD, per germline. There are 19 residues in the CDR3. CDR3 DNA sequence: TGTGCCATCAGTGAGTCAAATGCGTGGGGACTCCCCCACACAGATACGCAGTATTTT. Translating it yields CAISESNAWGLPHTDTQYF.

This clonotype was counted only a few times. The rearrangement uses TRBV20-1 and TRBJ1-3; D ambiguous. Germline loops: CDR1 DFQATT, CDR2 SNEGSKA (reference sequence). Trimming shortened V by 4 bases and J by 4 bases, and 11 bases separated the two germline ends. The CDR3 has 13 amino acids. CDR3 sequence: CSAIRPYGNTIYF. The CDR3 DNA reads as TGCAGTGCTATCCGACCGTACGGAAACACCATATATTTT.

In its sample, this clonotype was seen a few times. This sequence joins TRBV28 and TRBJ2-1; 8 bases are a match to TRBD2. The V gene end was trimmed by 2 bases and the J gene end by 8 bases; junction bases not matched to a gene: 14. Germline values: CDR1 MDHEN, CDR2 SYDVKM. CDR3 length equals 17 residues. In DNA form, the CDR3 reads TGTGCCAGCAGTTTAATCGGGAGGGCCGTTAAATCTCATGAGCAGTTCTTC. Its protein is CASSLIGRAVKSHEQFF.

This clonotype was found many times. This chain uses TRBV7-2 with TRBJ1-5; no firm D call. The germline V and J ends were trimmed by 1 base and 1 base, with 8 bases remaining between them. The CDR3 has 15 residues. Germline V gene data show CDR1 as SGHTA and CDR2 as FQGNSA. As DNA, the CDR3 is TGTGCCAGCAGCTTAGGGGGTGGGAGCAATCAGCCCCAGCATTTT. The encoded protein is CASSLGGGSNQPQHF.